Given below is one T cell receptor (beta chain) in context. Its specificity is unknown. Other DNA variants within this sample encode the same CDR3. The PCR ran on 60 Vbeta and 13 Jbeta primers. Here immunoSEQ multiplex PCR was the method, and the copy in TCRdb shows in-frame clones only, minus some. The sample lists 150,000 to 200,000 clones, around 85% occurring once. Healthy bone marrow donors made up the donors. The record originates from a study of cytomegalovirus exposure and HLA in healthy donors. At the level of the study: Membership in the Caucasian-associated ancestry cluster was found for about four fifths of approximately 430 genotyped donors.

With 1 base removed from V and 3 bases from J, the gap between germline ends came to 10 bases. The CDR3 contains 15 residues. The germline gives CDR1 SGHTA, CDR2 FQGNSA. Study-level results: Reports described diagnosis of cytomegalovirus status by the classifier as highly specific and sensitive. HLA alleles showed associations with 16,951 TCR beta sequences in a later analysis, at a 0.05 false discovery rate.

The TCR comes from a man between 18 and 29 years old in good health and CMV-seronegative. The J gene is TRBJ1-5, the V gene TRBV7-2, with a possible D match to TRBD1 (5 bases). The sequencing sample was made of PBMCs. The CDR3 DNA follows: TGTGCCAGCAGCTTAGTTGGGGGGAACAATCAGCCCCAGCATTTT. This gives the protein CASSLVGGNNQPQHF. The whole variable domain, remainder taken from reference TRBV7-2 and TRBJ1-5, is GAGVSQSPSNKVTEKGKDVELRCDPISGHTALYWYRQSLGQGLEFLIYFQGNSAPDKSGLPSDRFSAERTGGSVSTLTIQRTQQEDSAVYLCASSLVGGNNQPQHFGDGTRLSIL.